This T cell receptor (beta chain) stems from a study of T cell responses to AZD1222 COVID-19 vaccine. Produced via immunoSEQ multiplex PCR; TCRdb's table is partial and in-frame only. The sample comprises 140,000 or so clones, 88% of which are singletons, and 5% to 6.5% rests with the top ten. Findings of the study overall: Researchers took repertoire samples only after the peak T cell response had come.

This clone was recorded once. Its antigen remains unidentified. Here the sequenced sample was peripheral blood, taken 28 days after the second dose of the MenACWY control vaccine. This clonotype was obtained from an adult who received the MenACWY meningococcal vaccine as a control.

The DNA of the CDR3 is TGTGCCAGCAGCTCTAGCGGGGGGCCGGACTACGAGCAGTACTTC. It encodes CASSSSGGPDYEQYF. V gene TRBV5-4 combines with J gene TRBJ2-7, with 11 nucleotides matching TRBD2. Unmatched junction bases numbered 5, after V lost 3 bases and J lost 3 bases. The CDR3 contains 15 residues. Germline V lookup: CDR1 SGHNT, CDR2 YYREEE (reference sequence).